The sequence of this T cell receptor (beta chain) was determined in a study of blood T cell repertoires in COVID-19. Sequencing was performed with immunoSEQ multiplex PCR; in TCRdb, only in-frame clones are kept and a portion is missing. The profile covers hundreds of thousands of clones, with roughly 85% appearing a single time and 2.5% taken by the ten largest. Germline V lookup: CDR1 SNHLY, CDR2 FYNNEI. This CDR3 region has 17 residues. The ends were cut back, 8 bases at V and 0 bases at J, with 20 bases in the middle. This chain connects TRBV2 to TRBJ2-1; D is possibly TRBD2 (6 bases). Source material: PBMCs or T cells enriched from blood (not recorded which). The receptor comes from a woman aged 45-60 years who had recovered from COVID-19. This CDR3 reads CASGGSVSGSSYNEQFF. CDR3 in DNA: TGTGCCAGCGGGGGGTCGGTCAGCGGCAGCTCCTACAATGAGCAGTTCTTC.